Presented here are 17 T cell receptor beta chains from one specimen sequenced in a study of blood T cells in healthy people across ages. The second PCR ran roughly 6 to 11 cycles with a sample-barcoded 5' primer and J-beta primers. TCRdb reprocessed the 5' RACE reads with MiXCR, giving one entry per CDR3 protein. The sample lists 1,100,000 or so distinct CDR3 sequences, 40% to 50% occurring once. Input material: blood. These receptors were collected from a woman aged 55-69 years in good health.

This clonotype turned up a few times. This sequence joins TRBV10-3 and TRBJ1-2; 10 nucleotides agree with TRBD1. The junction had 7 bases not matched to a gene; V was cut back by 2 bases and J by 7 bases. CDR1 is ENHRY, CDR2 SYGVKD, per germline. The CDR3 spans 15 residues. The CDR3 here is CAISERDRGLGGYTF. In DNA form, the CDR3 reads TGTGCCATCAGTGAGAGAGACAGGGGGCTTGGTGGCTACACCTTC.

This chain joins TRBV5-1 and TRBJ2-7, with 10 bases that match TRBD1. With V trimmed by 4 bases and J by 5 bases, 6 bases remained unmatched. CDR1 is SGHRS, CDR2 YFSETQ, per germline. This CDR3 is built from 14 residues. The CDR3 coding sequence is TGCGCCAGCAGCATAGGGACAGGGGTCCACGAGCAGTACTTC. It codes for CASSIGTGVHEQYF.

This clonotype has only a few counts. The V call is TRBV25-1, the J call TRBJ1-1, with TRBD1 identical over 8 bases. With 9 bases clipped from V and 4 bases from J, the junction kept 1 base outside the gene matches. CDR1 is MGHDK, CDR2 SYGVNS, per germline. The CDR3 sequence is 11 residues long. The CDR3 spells CASDRGTEAFF. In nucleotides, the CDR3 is TGTGCCAGTGACAGGGGCACTGAAGCTTTCTTT.

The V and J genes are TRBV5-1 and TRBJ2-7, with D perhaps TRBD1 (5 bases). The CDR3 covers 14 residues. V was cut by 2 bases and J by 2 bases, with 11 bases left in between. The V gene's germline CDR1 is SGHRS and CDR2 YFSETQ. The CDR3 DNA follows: TGCGCCAGCAGCTTTCTAGGGGTAACCTACGAGCAGTACTTC. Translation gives CASSFLGVTYEQYF.

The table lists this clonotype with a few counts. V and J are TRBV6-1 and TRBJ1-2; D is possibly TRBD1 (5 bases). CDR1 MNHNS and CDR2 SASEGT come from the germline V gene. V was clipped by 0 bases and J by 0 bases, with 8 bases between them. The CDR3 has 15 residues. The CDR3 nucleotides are TGTGCCAGCAGTGAAGCTGACAGTCCTAACTATGGCTACACCTTC. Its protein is CASSEADSPNYGYTF.

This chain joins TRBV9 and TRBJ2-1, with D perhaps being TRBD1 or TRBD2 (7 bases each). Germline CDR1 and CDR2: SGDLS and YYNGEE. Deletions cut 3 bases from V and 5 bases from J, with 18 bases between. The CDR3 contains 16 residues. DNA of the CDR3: TGTGCCAGCAGCGCCGCAGCGGGACAGACGGACAATGAGCAGTTCTTC. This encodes CASSAAAGQTDNEQFF.

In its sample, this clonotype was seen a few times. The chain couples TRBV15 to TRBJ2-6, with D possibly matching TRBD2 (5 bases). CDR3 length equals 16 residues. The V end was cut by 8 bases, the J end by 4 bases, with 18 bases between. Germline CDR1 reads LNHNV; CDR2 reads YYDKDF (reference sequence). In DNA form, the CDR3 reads TGTGCCACCCGAGCGGATGACACCCTGGGGGCCAACGTCCTGACTTTC. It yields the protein CATRADDTLGANVLTF.

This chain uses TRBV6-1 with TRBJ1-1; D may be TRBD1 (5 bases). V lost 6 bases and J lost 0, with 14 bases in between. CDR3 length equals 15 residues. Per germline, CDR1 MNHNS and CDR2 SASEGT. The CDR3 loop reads CASSKGTGMNTEAFF. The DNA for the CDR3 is TGTGCCAGCAGCAAAGGGACCGGGATGAACACTGAAGCTTTCTTT.

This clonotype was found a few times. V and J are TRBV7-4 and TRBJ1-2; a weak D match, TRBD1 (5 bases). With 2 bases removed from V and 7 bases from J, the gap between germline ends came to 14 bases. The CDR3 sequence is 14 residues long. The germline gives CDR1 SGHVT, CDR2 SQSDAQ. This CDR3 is CASSLRTGTLGYTF. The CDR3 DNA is TGTGCCAGCAGCTTAAGAACCGGGACCCTTGGCTACACCTTC.

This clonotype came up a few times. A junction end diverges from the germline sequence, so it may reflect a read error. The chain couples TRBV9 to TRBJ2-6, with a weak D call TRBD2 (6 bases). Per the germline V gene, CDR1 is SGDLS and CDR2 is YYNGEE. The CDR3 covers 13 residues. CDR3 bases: TGTGCCAGCAGCGCCCGCGGGGCCAACGTCTTGACTTTC. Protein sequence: CASSARGANVLTF.

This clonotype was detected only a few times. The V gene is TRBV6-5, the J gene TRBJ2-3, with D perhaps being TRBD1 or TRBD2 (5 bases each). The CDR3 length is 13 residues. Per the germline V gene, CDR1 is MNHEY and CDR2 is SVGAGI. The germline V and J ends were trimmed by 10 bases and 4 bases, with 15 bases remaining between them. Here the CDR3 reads CAMPGTGADTQYF. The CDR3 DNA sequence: TGTGCCATGCCAGGGACCGGGGCAGATACGCAGTATTTT.

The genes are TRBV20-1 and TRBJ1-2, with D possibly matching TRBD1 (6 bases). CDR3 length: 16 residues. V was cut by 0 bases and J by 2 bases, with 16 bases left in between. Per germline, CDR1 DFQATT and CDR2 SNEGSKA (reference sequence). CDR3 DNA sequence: TGCAGTGCTAGAGATGGGATAGGGGGGCCAAACTATGGCTACACCTTC. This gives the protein CSARDGIGGPNYGYTF.

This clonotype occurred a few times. The CDR3 protein is CASSPSTGTTQYF. Here the CDR3 DNA reads TGTGCCAGCAGCCCCTCCACGGGAACGACACAGTACTTC. The chain is built from TRBV3-1 and TRBJ2-5; weak D call: TRBD2 (5 bases). V was clipped by 4 bases and J by 11 bases, with 17 bases between them. This CDR3 contains 13 residues. Looked up from germline, CDR1 is LGHDT and CDR2 is YNNKEL (reference sequence).

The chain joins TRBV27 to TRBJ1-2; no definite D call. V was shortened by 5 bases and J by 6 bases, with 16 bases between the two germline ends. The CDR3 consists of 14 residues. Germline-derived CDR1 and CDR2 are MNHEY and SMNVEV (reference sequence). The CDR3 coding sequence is TGTGCCAGCAGTCCCCTCGGCCCGAGGGATGGCTACACCTTC. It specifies CASSPLGPRDGYTF.

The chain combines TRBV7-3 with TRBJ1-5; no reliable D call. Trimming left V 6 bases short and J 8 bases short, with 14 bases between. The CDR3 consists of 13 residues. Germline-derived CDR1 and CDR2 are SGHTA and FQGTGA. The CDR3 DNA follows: TGTGCCAGCAGTAGAGACATCCTAAAGCCCCAGCATTTT. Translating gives CASSRDILKPQHF.

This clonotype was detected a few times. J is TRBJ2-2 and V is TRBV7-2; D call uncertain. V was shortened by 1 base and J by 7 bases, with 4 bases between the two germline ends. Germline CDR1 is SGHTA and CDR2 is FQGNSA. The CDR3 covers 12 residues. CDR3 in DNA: TGTGCCAGCAGCTTAGACCACGGGGAGCTGTTTTTT. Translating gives CASSLDHGELFF.

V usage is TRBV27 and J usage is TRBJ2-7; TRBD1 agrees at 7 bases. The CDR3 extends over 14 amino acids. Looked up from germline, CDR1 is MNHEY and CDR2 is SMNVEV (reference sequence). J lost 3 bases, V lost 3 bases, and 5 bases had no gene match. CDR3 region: CASSFRDSLYEQYF. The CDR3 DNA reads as TGTGCCAGCAGTTTCCGGGACAGCCTCTACGAGCAGTACTTC.